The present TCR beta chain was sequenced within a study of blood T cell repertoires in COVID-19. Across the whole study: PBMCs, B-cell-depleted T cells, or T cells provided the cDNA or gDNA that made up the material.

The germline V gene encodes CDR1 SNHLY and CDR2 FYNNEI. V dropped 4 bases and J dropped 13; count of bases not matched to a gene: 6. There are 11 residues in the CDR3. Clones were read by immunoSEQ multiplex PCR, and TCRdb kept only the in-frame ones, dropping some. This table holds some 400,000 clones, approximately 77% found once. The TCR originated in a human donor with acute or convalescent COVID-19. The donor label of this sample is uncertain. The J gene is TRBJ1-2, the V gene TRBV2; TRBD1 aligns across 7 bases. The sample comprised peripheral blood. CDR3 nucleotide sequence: TGTGCCAGCAGTGTATTCCAGGGGGGCACCTTC. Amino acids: CASSVFQGGTF.